These 20 T cell receptor beta chains came from one sample sequenced in a study of T cells in Graves' hyperthyroidism and ophthalmopathy. Researchers took RNA transcripts and amplified the TCR beta CDR3 regions from them. An initial round of RT-PCR targeting the TCR CDR3 relied on the HTBI primer set. TCRdb used MiXCR to reprocess the multiplex PCR reads, holding one entry per CDR3 protein. The data hold over 45,000 distinct CDR3 sequences, with around half observed a single time. Sequenced input: blood. The source is a woman in her fifties or sixties with Graves' ophthalmopathy.

In this sample, this clonotype turned up many times. The chain has TRBV11-2 and TRBJ2-7; 8 nucleotides match TRBD1. The germline gives CDR1 SGHAT, CDR2 FQNNGV. There are 13 residues in the CDR3. V lost 5 bases to trimming and J lost 6 bases; unmatched junction nucleotides: 6. The CDR3 coding sequence is TGTGCCAGCAGCACGGGACAGGATTCCGAGCAGTACTTC. Protein product: CASSTGQDSEQYF.

Regarding this clonotype: A much bigger clone sits one base away, suggesting this may be a read error. The V gene is TRBV6-2 or TRBV6-3, the J gene TRBJ1-1, with D perhaps matching TRBD1 (5 bases). The CDR3 extends over 13 amino acids. CDR1 MNHEY and CDR2 SVGEGT come from the germline V gene. CDR3 DNA sequence: TGTGCCAGCAGGGGCAGGGCGAACACTGAAGCTTGCTTT. The encoded protein is CASRGRANTEACF.

This clonotype was seen at least ten times. This sequence may be a read error, since a much larger clone differs from it by one base. The CDR3: CASSQTGGRQETQYF. The CDR3 nucleotides read TGTGCCAGCAGCCAGACTGGCGGCCGACAAGAGACCCAGTACTTC. This rearrangement joins TRBV7-2 to TRBJ2-5, with unresolved D. Trimming stripped 5 bases from V and 2 bases from J, with 15 bases between. Per germline, CDR1 SGHTA and CDR2 FQGNSA. CDR3 length equals 15 residues.

This clonotype occurred many times. This chain uses TRBV12-3 or TRBV12-4 with TRBJ2-1, with unresolved D. Trimming pared 8 bases from V and 8 bases from J, leaving 10 bases between. The CDR3 runs 11 residues. The CDR3 nucleotides read TGTGCCAGCCTTTTTGGGGATGAGCAGTTCTTC. The encoded protein is CASLFGDEQFF.

This clonotype was observed many times. This chain links TRBV6-1 with TRBJ1-1; no reliable D call. The CDR3 is 15 amino acids. V shed 7 bases and J shed 4 bases, with 19 bases lying between them. CDR1 is MNHNS and CDR2 is SASEGT in the germline V gene. This chain's CDR3 is CASTPRAGFGTEAFF. In DNA, the CDR3 is TGTGCCAGCACCCCCCGGGCAGGCTTCGGCACTGAAGCTTTCTTT.

In regard to this clonotype: Here the CDR3 omits its conserved ending phenylalanine or tryptophan, so a read error is the likely source. The chain carries TRBV7-8 and TRBJ2-3; D may be TRBD1 or TRBD2 (5 bases each). The V and J ends lost 6 bases and 4 bases respectively, with 23 bases between them. CDR3 size: 17 residues. The germline V gene encodes CDR1 SGHVS and CDR2 FQNEAQ. CDR3 coding DNA: TGTGCCAGCAGTTTACGGGGCCAGGCGGAGGTCGCAGATACGCAGTATTTG. This translates into CASSLRGQAEVADTQYL.

Ten or more counts support this clonotype. The rearrangement links TRBV5-1 to TRBJ2-5; TRBD2 might be the D (5 bases). V lost 0 bases and J lost 1, with 10 bases in between. The CDR3 contains 15 residues. Per germline, CDR1 SGHRS and CDR2 YFSETQ. The CDR3 nucleotides read TGCGCCAGCAGCTTGGGTGGCGGGTCCCAAGAGACCCAGTACTTC. Translated, it gives CASSLGGGSQETQYF.

Comments on this clonotype: At one end the junction does not follow the germline gene, possibly because of a read error. The V and J genes are TRBV2 and TRBJ1-6; the match to TRBD1 covers 8 bases. Germline lookup yields CDR1 SNHLY and CDR2 FYNNEI. The CDR3 loop spans 17 amino acids. CDR3 coding DNA: TGTGCCAGCAGTCGGACAGGGAGTTCTCGGGATAAGTCACCCCACCACTTT. Its protein product is CASSRTGSSRDKSPHHF.

This sequence joins TRBV10-1 and TRBJ2-3; 10 bases align to TRBD2. J lost 4 bases, V lost 4 bases, and 8 bases had no gene match. Germline assignment: CDR1 WNHNN and CDR2 SYGVQD (reference sequence). The CDR3 spans 16 residues. In DNA form, the CDR3 reads TGCGCCAGCAGTGGAGGGCTAGCGGGGGAAGCAGATACGCAGTATTTT. Translated: CASSGGLAGEADTQYF.

This clonotype was detected many times. A read error may be the cause here, since a much bigger clone is one base away. The conserved final phenylalanine or tryptophan is absent from the CDR3, which likely points to a read error. The V gene is TRBV19, the J gene TRBJ2-7; D is possibly TRBD1 (6 bases). CDR3 size: 14 residues. Trimming removed 6 bases from V and 5 bases from J, with 17 bases in between. Germline lookup yields CDR1 LNHDA and CDR2 SQIVND (reference sequence). The CDR3 nucleotides read TGTGCCAGTAGCTCCGGGACATCGAGAGACGAGCAGTACCTC. As protein: CASSSGTSRDEQYL.

With regard to this clonotype: A much larger clone lies a single base off, so this may be a read error. The chain is built from TRBV11-2 and TRBJ1-1; tentative D call: TRBD1 (6 bases). The CDR3 has 15 amino acids. Per germline, CDR1 SGHAT and CDR2 FQNNGV. CDR3 DNA sequence: TGTGCCAGCAGCTTAGATCGGCAGGGGAACACTGAAGTTTTCTTT. Amino acids: CASSLDRQGNTEVFF.

This chain connects TRBV9 to TRBJ1-6, with TRBD1 matching 7 bases. The length of the CDR3 is 13 residues. CDR1 is SGDLS and CDR2 is YYNGEE in the germline V gene. CDR3 loop: CVSSVEGQKPLHF. The CDR3 coding sequence is TGTGTTAGCAGCGTGGAGGGACAGAAACCCCTCCACTTT.

The J gene is TRBJ1-5, the V gene TRBV11-2; D is undetermined. Germline assignment: CDR1 SGHAT and CDR2 FQNNGV. The germline V and J ends were trimmed by 1 base and 0 bases, with 16 bases remaining between them. The length of the CDR3 is 18 residues. CDR3 nucleotide sequence: TGTGCCAGCAGCTTAGGGCCCGGGGAGGGATATAGCAATCAGCCCCAGCATTTT. Protein product: CASSLGPGEGYSNQPQHF.

Turning to this clonotype: This may stem from a read error, because a much larger clone lies one nucleotide away. This is likely a read error, given that the CDR3 carries no conserved phenylalanine or tryptophan at its end. The J gene is TRBJ2-3, the V gene TRBV7-9; the D gene is possibly TRBD2 (7 bases). The CDR3 runs to 15 residues. Germline CDR1 is SEHNR and CDR2 is FQNEAQ (reference sequence). Trimming stripped 6 bases from V and 2 bases from J, with 15 bases between. The DNA for the CDR3 is TGTGCCAGCAGTTTAAGGGGGGGGGCCACAGATACGCAGTATTGT. Its protein is CASSLRGGATDTQYC.

This clonotype has at least ten counts. The chain couples TRBV10-3 to TRBJ2-3; D gene ambiguous. Trimming pared 7 bases from V and 4 bases from J, leaving 18 bases between. Germline CDR1 and CDR2: ENHRY and SYGVKD. This CDR3 has 15 amino acids. CDR3: CAIMGSSKGADTQYF. The CDR3 DNA reads TGTGCCATCATGGGGTCTTCGAAGGGTGCAGATACGCAGTATTTT.

Turning to this clonotype: Germline is not matched at one junction end, which may reflect a read error. The chain combines TRBV28 with TRBJ1-2; possible D gene TRBD1, 6 bases. The germline V gene encodes CDR1 MDHEN and CDR2 SYDVKM. CDR3 length equals 15 residues. CDR3 sequence: CASSRGADIGYGHTF. The CDR3 DNA reads TGTGCCAGCAGCAGGGGCGCGGATATAGGGTATGGCCACACCTTC.

The DNA for the CDR3 is TGTGCCAGCAGCTTCTGGCAGGGGAGGGAGACCCAGTACTTC. As protein: CASSFWQGRETQYF. This sequence joins TRBV11-2 and TRBJ2-5; possibly TRBD1 or TRBD2 for D (6 bases each). CDR1 and CDR2 (germline): SGHAT, FQNNGV. CDR3 length: 14 residues. The ends were cut back, 3 bases at V and 5 bases at J, with 13 bases in the middle. Variable domain in full (rest from reference TRBV11-2 and TRBJ2-5): EAGVAQSPRYKIIEKRQSVAFWCNPISGHATLYWYQQILGQGPKLLIQFQNNGVVDDSQLPKDRFSAERLKGVDSTLKIQPAKLEDSAVYLCASSFWQGRETQYFGPGTRLLVL.

This clonotype was seen at least ten times. The chain joins TRBV2 to TRBJ2-1; D assignment may be TRBD1 or TRBD2 (5 bases each). Trimming left V 3 bases short and J 1 base short, with 13 bases between. CDR1 and CDR2 from the germline V gene are SNHLY and FYNNEI. CDR3 size: 16 residues. The CDR3 protein is CASSDRGRVSYNEQFF. The CDR3 DNA reads as TGTGCCAGCAGTGACCGGGGCAGGGTGTCCTACAATGAGCAGTTCTTC.

This clonotype has ten or more counts. The gene calls are TRBV7-9 and TRBJ2-7; 8 nucleotides agree with TRBD1. Germline assignment: CDR1 SEHNR and CDR2 FQNEAQ (reference sequence). J lost 1 base, V lost 4 bases, and 6 bases had no gene match. This CDR3 spans 15 amino acids. The CDR3 sequence: CASSSWTGPSYEQYF. The CDR3 nucleotides are TGTGCCAGCAGCTCTTGGACAGGGCCTTCCTACGAGCAGTACTTC.

This clonotype was picked up many times. V and J are TRBV19 and TRBJ2-2, with a possible D match to TRBD2 (7 bases). Germline V gene lookup returns CDR1 LNHDA and CDR2 SQIVND (reference sequence). The CDR3 length is 15 residues. V lost 9 bases and J lost 2, with 16 bases in between. The chain's CDR3 is CASRGGGDNTGELFF. The CDR3 nucleotides are TGTGCCAGCCGAGGGGGGGGCGATAACACCGGGGAGCTGTTTTTT.